This TCR beta chain was captured by sequencing in a study of T cell repertoires in cytomegalovirus infection. At the level of the study: Public TCR beta signatures provided an indication of both CMV infection and a matching HLA type.

This clonotype came up many times. Its antigen is not identified. MiXCR, applied by TCRdb to the reads, yields one record per CDR3 protein. This sample carries under 850,000 distinct CDR3 sequences, roughly 30% of them seen once, and the ten largest clones take 15% to 20%. The source is a human donor in good health (CMV status not recorded). Some clones in this sample may be carry-over from other donors' samples. The material was cultured PBMCs, obtained from culture after CMV antigen stimulation.

In DNA form, the CDR3 reads TGTGCCAGCAGTCCGACAGGGCTACGCTCCTATGGCTACACCTTC. Protein: CASSPTGLRSYGYTF. The chain combines TRBV6-1 with TRBJ1-2; 7 bases align to TRBD1. Germline trimming cut 5 bases from V and 4 bases from J; bases unmatched to any gene: 10. The CDR3 runs 15 residues. Germline V lookup: CDR1 MNHNS, CDR2 SASEGT.